The rows below give T cell receptor beta chains drawn from one sample of a study of shared T cell receptors in the human thymus. Repertoires were generated with immunoSEQ multiplex PCR, while TCRdb's copy carries only in-frame clones and drops some. The data hold some 660,000 clones, with about 90% observed a single time. This sample also belongs to another study, concerning human thymus T cells.

Input material: thymocytes. These receptors all stem from a boy in the first two years of life with a congenital heart defect. CDR3s include the opening cysteine and the closing phenylalanine or tryptophan. The D gene is left open where the match is weak. The size entry is marked missing in some rows and otherwise reads once, few, many or a size class.

J gene: TRBJ2-1
D gene: TRBD2
clone size: .
V gene: TRBV5-5
CDR3 DNA: TGTGCCAGCAGCCTCACCTCAAGCGGGGGGATCTACAATGAGCAGTTCTTC
CDR3 protein: CASSLTSSGGIYNEQFF

J gene: TRBJ2-3
D gene: .
clone size: .
V gene: TRBV4-3
CDR3 DNA: TGCGCCAGCAGCCATTTCGACTACAAAACAGATACGCAGTATTTT
CDR3 protein: CASSHFDYKTDTQYF

J gene: TRBJ2-1
D gene: .
clone size: .
V gene: TRBV4-3
CDR3 DNA: TGCGCCAGCAGCCAAGGGACTGGGGTATACAATGAGCAGTTCTTC
CDR3 protein: CASSQGTGVYNEQFF

J gene: TRBJ2-7
D gene: .
clone size: .
V gene: TRBV28
CDR3 DNA: TGTGCCAGCAGTGTACAGATCTCCTACGAGCAGTACTTC
CDR3 protein: CASSVQISYEQYF

J gene: TRBJ1-1
D gene: TRBD1
clone size: .
V gene: TRBV4-1
CDR3 DNA: TGCGCCAGCAGCCAAGGTAAGACAACAGGGGGCTTCACTGAAGCTTTCTTT
CDR3 protein: CASSQGKTTGGFTEAFF

J gene: TRBJ2-2
D gene: TRBD1
clone size: .
V gene: TRBV27
CDR3 DNA: TGTGCCAGCAGTTTAAGAGGGACAGGGGAACACACCGGGGAGCTGTTTTTT
CDR3 protein: CASSLRGTGEHTGELFF

J gene: TRBJ2-5
D gene: .
clone size: .
V gene: TRBV11-2
CDR3 DNA: TGTGCCAGCAGCTTCCATCCCGTGAGGCAGGGCCGACAAGAGACCCAGTACTTC
CDR3 protein: CASSFHPVRQGRQETQYF

J gene: TRBJ2-1
D gene: TRBD2
clone size: .
V gene: TRBV10-3
CDR3 DNA: TGTGCCATCAGTGAGCCCGGGACTACCTACAATGAGCAGTTCTTC
CDR3 protein: CAISEPGTTYNEQFF

J gene: TRBJ1-6
D gene: .
clone size: .
V gene: TRBV7-9
CDR3 DNA: TGTGCCAGCAGCTTAGTAACAGATTCACCCCTCCACTTT
CDR3 protein: CASSLVTDSPLHF

J gene: TRBJ2-1
D gene: TRBD2
clone size: .
V gene: TRBV5-6
CDR3 DNA: TGTGCCAGCAGCTTGGAGGCTAGCGGGGGGCGGGGTGAGCAGTTCTTC
CDR3 protein: CASSLEASGGRGEQFF

J gene: TRBJ2-1
D gene: .
clone size: .
V gene: TRBV28
CDR3 DNA: TGTGCCAGCAGTTTAGTCCCAAACAGCAATGAGCAGTTCTTC
CDR3 protein: CASSLVPNSNEQFF

J gene: TRBJ1-1
D gene: .
clone size: .
V gene: TRBV6-4
CDR3 DNA: TGTGCCAGCAGACGGTGGTTTTTGGACACTGAAGCTTTCTTT
CDR3 protein: CASRRWFLDTEAFF

J gene: TRBJ1-1
D gene: .
clone size: .
V gene: TRBV5-1
CDR3 DNA: TGCGCCAGCAGCTTGGGGGGCGGAACTGAAGCTTTCTTT
CDR3 protein: CASSLGGGTEAFF

J gene: TRBJ1-2
D gene: .
clone size: .
V gene: TRBV27
CDR3 DNA: TGTGCCAGCAGTTCAACGACGGGATGCTACACCTTC
CDR3 protein: CASSSTTGCYTF

J gene: TRBJ2-2
D gene: .
clone size: .
V gene: TRBV4-3
CDR3 DNA: TGCGCCAGCAGCCAAGTAACAAACACCGGGGAGCTGTTTTTT
CDR3 protein: CASSQVTNTGELFF

J gene: TRBJ2-2
D gene: TRBD2
clone size: .
V gene: TRBV5-6
CDR3 DNA: TGTGCCAGCAGCTTGGCTCTAGCGGGGGGGAGGAACACCGGGGAGCTGTTTTTT
CDR3 protein: CASSLALAGGRNTGELFF

J gene: TRBJ1-2
D gene: TRBD1
clone size: .
V gene: TRBV7-2
CDR3 DNA: TGTGCCAGCAGCTTACTACAGGGGGCTCTCTATGGCTACACCTTC
CDR3 protein: CASSLLQGALYGYTF

J gene: TRBJ2-1
D gene: .
clone size: .
V gene: TRBV6-6
CDR3 DNA: TGTGCCAGCACCCGGGGATTCAGAAATGAGCAGTTCTTC
CDR3 protein: CASTRGFRNEQFF

J gene: TRBJ1-2
D gene: .
clone size: .
V gene: TRBV6-1
CDR3 DNA: TGTGCCAGCAGTGCTGAGTTCAACCTAAACTATGGCTACACCTTC
CDR3 protein: CASSAEFNLNYGYTF

J gene: TRBJ2-5
D gene: TRBD1
clone size: .
V gene: TRBV11-2
CDR3 DNA: TGTGCCAGCAGCTTGACACAGGGGGCGCGTCGGGAGACCCAGTACTTC
CDR3 protein: CASSLTQGARRETQYF

J gene: TRBJ1-5
D gene: TRBD1
clone size: .
V gene: TRBV5-8
CDR3 DNA: TGTGCCAGCAGCCCAAAGGGGGCAGAGCAGCCCCAGCATTTT
CDR3 protein: CASSPKGAEQPQHF

J gene: TRBJ2-2
D gene: .
clone size: .
V gene: TRBV11-2
CDR3 DNA: TGTGCCAGCAGCTTAAAGGGGGGGACGGACACCGGGGAGCTGTTTTTT
CDR3 protein: CASSLKGGTDTGELFF

J gene: TRBJ1-1
D gene: .
clone size: few
V gene: TRBV27
CDR3 DNA: TGTGCCAGCAGTTTGCGGGGCAGGGATCGGGCTTTCTTT
CDR3 protein: CASSLRGRDRAFF

J gene: TRBJ2-3
D gene: TRBD2
clone size: .
V gene: TRBV28
CDR3 DNA: TGTGCCAGCAGTTTATCGGGCGGGGGGCGCACAGATACGCAGTATTTT
CDR3 protein: CASSLSGGGRTDTQYF

J gene: TRBJ2-3
D gene: TRBD1
clone size: .
V gene: TRBV4-3
CDR3 DNA: TGCGCCAGCAGCCATACCGACAGGGACAGCACAGATACGCAGTATTTT
CDR3 protein: CASSHTDRDSTDTQYF

J gene: TRBJ2-7
D gene: TRBD2
clone size: .
V gene: TRBV7-6
CDR3 DNA: TGTGCCAGCAGCCGTACCGAGAGACTAGCGGGAGGAGCCTACGAGCAGTACTTC
CDR3 protein: CASSRTERLAGGAYEQYF

J gene: TRBJ1-5
D gene: TRBD1
clone size: .
V gene: TRBV28
CDR3 DNA: TGTGCCAGCACACCTAATCCGCCCAGGGGGCGGGTCAATCAGCCCCAGCATTTT
CDR3 protein: CASTPNPPRGRVNQPQHF

J gene: TRBJ1-1
D gene: TRBD1
clone size: .
V gene: TRBV15
CDR3 DNA: TGTGCCACCAGCAGAAGGGACAGAAAACGACAAGAAGCTTTCTTT
CDR3 protein: CATSRRDRKRQEAFF

J gene: TRBJ1-1
D gene: TRBD1
clone size: .
V gene: TRBV2
CDR3 DNA: TGTGCCAGCAGAGTAGACAGGGCGGCGGACAACACTGAAGCTTTCTTT
CDR3 protein: CASRVDRAADNTEAFF

J gene: TRBJ2-5
D gene: .
clone size: once
V gene: TRBV5-1
CDR3 DNA: TGCGCCAGCAGCTTGGTTCCCTCTGAGACCCAGTACTTC
CDR3 protein: CASSLVPSETQYF

J gene: TRBJ2-7
D gene: TRBD2
clone size: .
V gene: TRBV19
CDR3 DNA: TGTGCCAGTACCTCAGAGGGAGCGGGAGGGCGCTACGAGCAGTACTTC
CDR3 protein: CASTSEGAGGRYEQYF

J gene: TRBJ2-1
D gene: .
clone size: .
V gene: TRBV7-6
CDR3 DNA: TGTGCCAGCAGCTTAGCTCGGAAGGGGGCCTACAATGAGCAGTTCTTC
CDR3 protein: CASSLARKGAYNEQFF

J gene: TRBJ2-1
D gene: TRBD2
clone size: .
V gene: TRBV4-1
CDR3 DNA: TGCGCCAGCAGCCGGAGACTAGCGCATAGCTCCTACAATGAGCAGTTCTTC
CDR3 protein: CASSRRLAHSSYNEQFF

J gene: TRBJ2-7
D gene: TRBD2
clone size: .
V gene: TRBV4-3
CDR3 DNA: TGCGCCAGCAGCCAAGATGAGGTACTAGCGGGAGATGGGTTCTCCGAGCAGTACTTC
CDR3 protein: CASSQDEVLAGDGFSEQYF

J gene: TRBJ1-5
D gene: TRBD1
clone size: .
V gene: TRBV28
CDR3 DNA: TGTGCCAGCAGTAACTTGACAGGGGGCTCCGGATATAGCAATCAGCCCCAGCATTTT
CDR3 protein: CASSNLTGGSGYSNQPQHF

J gene: TRBJ2-7
D gene: .
clone size: .
V gene: TRBV12-2
CDR3 DNA: TGTGCAAGTCGCAGGGACAGGGTAAACGAGCAGTACTTC
CDR3 protein: CASRRDRVNEQYF